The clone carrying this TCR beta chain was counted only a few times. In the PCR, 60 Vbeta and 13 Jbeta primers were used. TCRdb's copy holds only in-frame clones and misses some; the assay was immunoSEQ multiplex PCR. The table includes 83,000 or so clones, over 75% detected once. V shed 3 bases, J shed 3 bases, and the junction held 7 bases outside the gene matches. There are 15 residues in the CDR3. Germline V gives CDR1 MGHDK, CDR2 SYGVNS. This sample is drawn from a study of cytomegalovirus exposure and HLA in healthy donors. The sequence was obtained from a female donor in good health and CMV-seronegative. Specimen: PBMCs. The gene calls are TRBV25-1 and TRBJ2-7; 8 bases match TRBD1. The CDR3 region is CASSETDREFYEQYF. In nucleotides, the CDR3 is TGTGCCAGCAGTGAGACGGACAGGGAATTCTACGAGCAGTACTTC.